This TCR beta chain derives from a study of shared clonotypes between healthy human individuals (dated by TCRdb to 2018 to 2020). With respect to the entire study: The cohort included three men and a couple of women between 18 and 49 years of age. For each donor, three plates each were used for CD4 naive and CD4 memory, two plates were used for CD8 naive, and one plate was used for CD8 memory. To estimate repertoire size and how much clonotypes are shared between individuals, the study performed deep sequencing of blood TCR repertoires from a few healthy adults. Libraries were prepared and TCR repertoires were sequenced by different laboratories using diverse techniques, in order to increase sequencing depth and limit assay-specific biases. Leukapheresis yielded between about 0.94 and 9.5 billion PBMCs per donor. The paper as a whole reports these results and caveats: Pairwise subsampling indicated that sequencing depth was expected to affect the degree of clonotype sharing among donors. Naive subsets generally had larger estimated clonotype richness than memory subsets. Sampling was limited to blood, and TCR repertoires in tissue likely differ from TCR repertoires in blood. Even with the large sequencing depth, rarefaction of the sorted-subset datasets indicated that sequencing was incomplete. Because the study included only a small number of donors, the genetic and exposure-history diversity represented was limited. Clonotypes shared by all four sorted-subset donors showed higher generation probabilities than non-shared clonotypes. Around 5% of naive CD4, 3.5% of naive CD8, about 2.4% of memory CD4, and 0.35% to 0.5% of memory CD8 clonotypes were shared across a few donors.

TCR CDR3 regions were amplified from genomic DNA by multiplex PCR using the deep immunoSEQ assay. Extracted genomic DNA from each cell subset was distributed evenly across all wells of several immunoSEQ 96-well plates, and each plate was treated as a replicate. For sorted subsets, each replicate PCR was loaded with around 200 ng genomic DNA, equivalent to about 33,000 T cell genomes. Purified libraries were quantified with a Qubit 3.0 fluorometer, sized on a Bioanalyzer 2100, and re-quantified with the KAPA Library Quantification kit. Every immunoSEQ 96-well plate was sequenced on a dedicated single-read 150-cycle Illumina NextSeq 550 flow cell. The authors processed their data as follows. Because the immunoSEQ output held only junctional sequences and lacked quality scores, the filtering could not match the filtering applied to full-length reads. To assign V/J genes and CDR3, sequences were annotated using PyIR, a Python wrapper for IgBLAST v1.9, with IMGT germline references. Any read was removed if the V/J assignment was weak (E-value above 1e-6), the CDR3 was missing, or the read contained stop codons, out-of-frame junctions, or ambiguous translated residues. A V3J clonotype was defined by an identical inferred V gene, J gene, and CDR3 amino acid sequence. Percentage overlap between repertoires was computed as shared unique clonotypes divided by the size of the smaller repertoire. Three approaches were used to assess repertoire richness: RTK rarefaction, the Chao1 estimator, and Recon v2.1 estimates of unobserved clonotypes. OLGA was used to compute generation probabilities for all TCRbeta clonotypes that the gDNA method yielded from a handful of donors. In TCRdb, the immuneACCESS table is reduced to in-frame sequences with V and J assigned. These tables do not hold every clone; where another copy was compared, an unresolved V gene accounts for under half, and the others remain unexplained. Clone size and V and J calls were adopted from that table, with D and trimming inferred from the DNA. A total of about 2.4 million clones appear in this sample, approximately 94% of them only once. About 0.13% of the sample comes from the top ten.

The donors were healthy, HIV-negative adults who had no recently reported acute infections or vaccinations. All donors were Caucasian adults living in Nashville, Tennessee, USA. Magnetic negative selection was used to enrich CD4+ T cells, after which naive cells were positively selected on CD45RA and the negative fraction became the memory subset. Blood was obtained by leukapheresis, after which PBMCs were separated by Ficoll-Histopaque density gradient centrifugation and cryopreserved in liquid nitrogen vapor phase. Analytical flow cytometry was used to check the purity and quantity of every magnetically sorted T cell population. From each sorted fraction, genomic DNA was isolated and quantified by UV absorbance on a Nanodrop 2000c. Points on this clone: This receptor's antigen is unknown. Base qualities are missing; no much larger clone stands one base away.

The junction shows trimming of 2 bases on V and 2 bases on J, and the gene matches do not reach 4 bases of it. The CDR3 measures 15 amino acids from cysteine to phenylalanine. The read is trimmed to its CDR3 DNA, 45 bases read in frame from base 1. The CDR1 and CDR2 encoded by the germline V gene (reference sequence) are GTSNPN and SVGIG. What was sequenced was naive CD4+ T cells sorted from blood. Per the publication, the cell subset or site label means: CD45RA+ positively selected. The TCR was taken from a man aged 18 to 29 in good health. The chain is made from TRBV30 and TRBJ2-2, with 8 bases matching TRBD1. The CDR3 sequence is CAWSPDRGNTGELFF. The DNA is TGTGCCTGGAGTCCCGACAGGGGAAACACCGGGGAGCTGTTTTTT.